This T cell receptor beta chain was identified in a study of CD8 T cells in ankylosing spondylitis. Overall study results and limits: Reportedly, significant enrichment of disease-linked clones occurred in matched ankylosing spondylitis synovial fluid. A TCR beta motif of fewer than ten highly homologous variants appeared characteristic of ankylosing spondylitis blood. Reports of some motif variants in reactive arthritis synovial fluid and blood predate this one. Relatively scarce in peripheral blood, disease-linked clones were CD8+.

CDR3 length: 12 residues. In germline, CDR1 is DFQATT, CDR2 SNEGSKA (reference sequence). This clonotype was detected only a few times. What it recognizes is unknown. The germline gene is not matched at one end of the junction; a read error may be the cause. Libraries for TCR beta were made by quantitative 5'-RACE with molecular barcodes. Each CDR3 protein gets one entry after TCRdb re-called the 5' RACE reads with MiXCR. There are around 440,000 distinct CDR3 sequences in the sample; approximately 17% occur only once, and approximately 1% lies in the top ten. The sequenced material came from blood, either unsorted or a sorted T cell fraction (not recorded which). The clonotype was recovered from a male donor with ankylosing spondylitis. The chain combines TRBV20-1 with TRBJ2-7, with D possibly being TRBD2 (5 bases). The CDR3 sequence is CSAPRGISDWNF. CDR3 sequence (DNA): TGCAGTGCTCCCCGGGGAATTTCGGACTGGAATTTC.